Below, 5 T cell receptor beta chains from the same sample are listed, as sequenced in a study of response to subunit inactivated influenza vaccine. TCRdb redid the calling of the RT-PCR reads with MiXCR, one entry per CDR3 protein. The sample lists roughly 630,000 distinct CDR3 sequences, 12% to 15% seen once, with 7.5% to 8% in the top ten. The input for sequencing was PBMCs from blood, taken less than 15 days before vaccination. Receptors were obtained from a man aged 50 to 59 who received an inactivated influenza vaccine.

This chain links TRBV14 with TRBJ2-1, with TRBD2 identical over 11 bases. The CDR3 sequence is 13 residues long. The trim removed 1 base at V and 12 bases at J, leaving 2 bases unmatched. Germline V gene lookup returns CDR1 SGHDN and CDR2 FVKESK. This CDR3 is CASSQGLAGRQFF. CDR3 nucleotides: TGTGCCAGCAGCCAAGGACTAGCGGGGCGGCAGTTCTTC.

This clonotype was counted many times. CDR3 bases: TGTGCCAGCAGCTTAACGGGTCAAAACGAGCAGTACTTC. Its protein product is CASSLTGQNEQYF. The V and J genes are TRBV7-3 and TRBJ2-7; D is unresolved. Deletions cut 0 bases from V and 5 bases from J, with 8 bases between. CDR3 length: 13 residues. Germline CDR1 SGHTA, CDR2 FQGTGA.

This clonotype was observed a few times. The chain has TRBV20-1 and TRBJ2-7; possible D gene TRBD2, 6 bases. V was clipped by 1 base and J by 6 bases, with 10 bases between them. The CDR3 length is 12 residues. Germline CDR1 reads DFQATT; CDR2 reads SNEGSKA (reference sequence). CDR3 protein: CSARVGGVEQYF. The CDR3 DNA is TGCAGTGCTAGAGTTGGAGGGGTCGAGCAGTACTTC.

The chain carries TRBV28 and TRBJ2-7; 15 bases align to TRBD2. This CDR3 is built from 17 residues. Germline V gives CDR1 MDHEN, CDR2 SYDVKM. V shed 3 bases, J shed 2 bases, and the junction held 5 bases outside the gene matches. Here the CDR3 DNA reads TGTGCCAGCAGTTTGAGGGGACTAGCGGGAGGAACCTACGAGCAGTACTTC. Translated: CASSLRGLAGGTYEQYF.

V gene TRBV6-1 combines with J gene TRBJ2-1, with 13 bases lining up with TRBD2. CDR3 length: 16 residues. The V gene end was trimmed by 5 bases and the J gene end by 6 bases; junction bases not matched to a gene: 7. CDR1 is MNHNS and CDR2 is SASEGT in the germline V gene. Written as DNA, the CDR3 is TGTGCCAGCAGTCGACTAGCGGGGGGCAGTAGCAATGAGCAGTTCTTC. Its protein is CASSRLAGGSSNEQFF.